This entry lists 28 T cell receptor beta chains sequenced from one sample in a study of cytomegalovirus exposure and HLA in healthy donors. Use of 60 Vbeta and 13 Jbeta primers characterized the PCR. Libraries were prepared by immunoSEQ multiplex PCR; TCRdb keeps only in-frame clonotypes and omits some of them. The sample shows more than 90,000 clones, approximately 85% of them seen only once. Sequenced material: PBMCs. These receptor sequences come from a man aged 30-40 years in good health and CMV-seronegative.

This clone was counted between two and nine times. V gene TRBV19 combines with J gene TRBJ1-1, with 8 bases identical to TRBD1. The germline V gene encodes CDR1 LNHDA and CDR2 SQIVND (reference sequence). V shed 3 bases, J shed 1 base, and the junction held 7 bases outside the gene matches. The CDR3 is 16 amino acids. The CDR3: CASSIGRGLRNTEAFF. The CDR3 coding sequence is TGTGCCAGTAGTATCGGCAGGGGGCTACGGAACACTGAAGCTTTCTTT.

This chain uses TRBV10-3 with TRBJ2-7; 9 bases are shared with TRBD1. Germline CDR1 is ENHRY and CDR2 is SYGVKD. The CDR3 covers 16 residues. V was pared by 6 bases and J by 3 bases, with 12 bases of the junction left unmatched. In nucleotides, the CDR3 is TGTGCCATCAGGGAGGGACAGGGCATCTCCTACTACGAGCAGTACTTC. Amino acid sequence: CAIREGQGISYYEQYF.

V gene TRBV18 combines with J gene TRBJ2-7; 9 nucleotides match TRBD2. The CDR3 covers 14 residues. The germline CDR1 and CDR2 sequences are KGHSH and LQKENI. V was clipped by 8 bases and J by 1 base; unmatched bases: 6. Here the CDR3 reads CASHLSGGSYEQYF. In nucleotides, the CDR3 is TGTGCCAGCCACCTTAGCGGGGGATCCTACGAGCAGTACTTC.

This clone has more than one count but fewer than ten. The gene calls are TRBV10-1 and TRBJ1-5, with 8 bases fitting TRBD1. The length of the CDR3 is 16 residues. Germline CDR1 WNHNN, CDR2 SYGVQD (reference sequence). The J segment lost 2 bases and the V segment lost 8 bases, leaving 11 bases of the junction unmatched. Here the CDR3 DNA reads TGCGCCAGCTATGAACAGGACAGGGTAGGCAATCAGCCCCAGCATTTT. Residues: CASYEQDRVGNQPQHF.

The chain links TRBV7-6 to TRBJ2-5, with 13 bases fitting TRBD2. Germline CDR1 and CDR2: SGHVS and FNYEAQ. Unmatched junction bases numbered 12, after V lost 0 bases and J lost 2 bases. The CDR3 runs to 20 residues. CDR3 loop: CASSLALRTSGGRGQETQYF. Here the CDR3 DNA reads TGTGCCAGCAGCTTAGCCCTAAGGACTAGCGGGGGAAGGGGGCAAGAGACCCAGTACTTC. Full variable domain (missing parts from reference TRBV7-6 and TRBJ2-5): GAGVSQSPRYKVTKRGQDVALRCDPISGHVSLYWYRQALGQGPEFLTYFNYEAQQDKSGLPNDRFSAERPEGSISTLTIQRTEQRDSAMYRCASSLALRTSGGRGQETQYFGPGTRLLVL.

The gene calls are TRBV5-6 and TRBJ2-5; 14 positions match TRBD2. Germline V gives CDR1 SGHDT, CDR2 YYEEEE. This CDR3 contains 15 residues. Losses at the gene ends were 4 bases for V and 4 bases for J; bases not matched to a gene: 3. CDR3 protein: CASSTGLAGAETQYF. In DNA form, the CDR3 reads TGTGCCAGCAGCACGGGACTAGCGGGGGCAGAGACCCAGTACTTC.

V and J are TRBV19 and TRBJ2-7, with D possibly matching TRBD2 (6 bases). Germline V gene lookup returns CDR1 LNHDA and CDR2 SQIVND (reference sequence). The length of the CDR3 is 16 residues. The V and J ends lost 3 bases and 2 bases respectively, with 17 bases between them. The chain's CDR3 is CASSIIRDAGPYEQYF. The CDR3 coding sequence is TGTGCCAGTAGTATTATCCGGGACGCGGGACCCTACGAGCAGTACTTC.

This clone appeared a single time. The CDR3 is CAINDRVSNNEQFF. DNA for the CDR3: TGTGCCATCAACGACAGGGTTTCCAACAATGAGCAGTTCTTC. This chain joins TRBV10-3 and TRBJ2-1; 7 nucleotides agree with TRBD1. Germline V CDR1 and CDR2: ENHRY, SYGVKD. The CDR3 covers 14 residues. V shed 7 bases, J shed 5 bases, and the junction held 8 bases outside the gene matches.

This clone is classed as medium-sized (0.01 to 0.1%). The CDR3 spells CASSAWTVKETQYF. CDR3 sequence (DNA): TGTGCCAGCAGTGCGTGGACAGTAAAAGAGACCCAGTACTTC. The chain links TRBV6-1 to TRBJ2-5; possibly TRBD1 for D (6 bases). The ends were cut back, 4 bases at V and 3 bases at J, with 12 bases in the middle. Per the germline V gene, CDR1 is MNHNS and CDR2 is SASEGT. The CDR3 runs 14 residues.

The rearrangement uses TRBV29-1 and TRBJ2-1; the match to TRBD2 covers 12 bases. V gave up 3 bases and J gave up 8 bases; unmatched junction bases: 14. The CDR3 loop spans 17 amino acids. The germline gives CDR1 SQVTM, CDR2 ANQGSEA. CDR3 protein: CSVEPASGGASFDEQFF. The CDR3 nucleotides read TGCAGCGTTGAGCCCGCTAGCGGGGGGGCTTCCTTTGATGAGCAGTTCTTC.

This clone was recorded once. The chain links TRBV6-1 to TRBJ1-1; 10 bases are a match to TRBD1. The CDR3 length is 14 residues. The J segment lost 7 bases and the V segment lost 8 bases, leaving 10 bases of the junction unmatched. CDR1 MNHNS and CDR2 SASEGT come from the germline V gene. The CDR3 DNA reads TGTGCCAGCGGCCAGGACAGGGGGAGCGGTGAAGCTTTCTTT. Its protein is CASGQDRGSGEAFF.

The genes are TRBV11-2 and TRBJ2-1; D is perhaps TRBD2 (6 bases). The CDR3 is 17 residues long. Germline V gene sequence: CDR1 SGHAT, CDR2 FQNNGV. V was clipped by 5 bases and J by 4 bases, with 21 bases between them. The CDR3 spells CASSARLVLGPYNEQFF. In nucleotides, the CDR3 is TGTGCCAGCAGCGCCCGACTAGTTTTGGGCCCTTACAATGAGCAGTTCTTC. Based on the CDR3 plus reference TRBV11-2 and TRBJ2-1, the full variable domain is EAGVAQSPRYKIIEKRQSVAFWCNPISGHATLYWYQQILGQGPKLLIQFQNNGVVDDSQLPKDRFSAERLKGVDSTLKIQPAKLEDSAVYLCASSARLVLGPYNEQFFGPGTRLTVL.

This clone appeared a few times. This rearrangement joins TRBV10-3 to TRBJ2-3; TRBD2 aligns across 7 bases. CDR3 length: 17 residues. With 0 bases clipped from V and 2 bases from J, the junction kept 8 bases outside the gene matches. Germline values: CDR1 ENHRY, CDR2 SYGVKD. The CDR3 loop reads CAISESPGLKNTDTQYF. The CDR3 nucleotides are TGTGCCATCAGTGAGTCTCCGGGACTAAAGAACACAGATACGCAGTATTTT.

The rearrangement links TRBV6-4 to TRBJ2-3, with TRBD1 as a possible D gene (6 bases). Germline V gene sequence: CDR1 MRHNA, CDR2 SNTAGT. The CDR3 has 14 amino acids. The V and J ends lost 5 bases and 2 bases respectively, with 11 bases between them. The CDR3 nucleotides are TGTGCCAGCAGTCCCACAGGGCCCACAGATACGCAGTATTTT. It translates to CASSPTGPTDTQYF.

V gene TRBV7-2 combines with J gene TRBJ2-1, with D tentatively TRBD2 (7 bases). This CDR3 spans 15 amino acids. CDR1 and CDR2 from the germline V gene are SGHTA and FQGNSA. V shed 5 bases and J shed 3 bases, with 14 bases lying between them. The CDR3 spells CASSPGGGGYNEQFF. Here the CDR3 DNA reads TGTGCCAGCAGCCCGGGGGGCGGGGGCTACAATGAGCAGTTCTTC.

This clone was seen once. The chain employs TRBV4-2 and TRBJ1-5, with TRBD1 matching 7 bases. V lost 4 bases and J lost 4; bases outside the gene matches: 16. Germline V gives CDR1 LGHNA, CDR2 YNFKEQ. The CDR3 is made up of 18 amino acids. CDR3 nucleotide sequence: TGTGCCAGCAGCCCAGGGGGACAGTTTAATGACTTTAATCAGCCCCAGCATTTT. Translation gives CASSPGGQFNDFNQPQHF.

The chain recombines TRBV12-2 with TRBJ2-3; TRBD1 reflects the table's D call only, with no check against the DNA. TRBV12-2 is a pseudogene. The CDR3 is made up of 15 amino acids. The chain's CDR3 is CASRRRQGAADTQYF. DNA of the CDR3: TGTGCAAGTCGACGCAGACAGGGAGCAGCAGATACGCAGTATTTT.

This clone was observed a single time. The chain uses TRBV28 and TRBJ2-7; D is undetermined. CDR3 size: 14 residues. CDR1 and CDR2 from the germline V gene are MDHEN and SYDVKM. The V and J ends lost 5 bases and 2 bases respectively, with 13 bases between them. The CDR3 bases are TGTGCCAGCAGTCCGGGTAGTTCTCCCTACGAGCAGTACTTC. Translated, it gives CASSPGSSPYEQYF. The full variable domain, with the rest looked up from reference TRBV28 and TRBJ2-7, is DVKVTQSSRYLVKRTGEKVFLECVQDMDHENMFWYRQDPGLGLRLIYFSYDVKMKEKGDIPEGYSVSREKKERFSLILESASTNQTSMYLCASSPGSSPYEQYFGPGTRLTVT.

The count of this clone is one. This sequence joins TRBV7-3 and TRBJ2-1, with D possibly TRBD2 on 6 matching bases. This CDR3 is built from 16 residues. Germline V CDR1 and CDR2: SGHTA, FQGTGA. V was cut by 1 base and J by 4 bases, with 14 bases left in between. CDR3: CASSLNGGNPYNEQFF. The CDR3 region has the DNA TGTGCCAGCAGCTTAAACGGGGGAAACCCTTACAATGAGCAGTTCTTC.

V gene TRBV5-1 combines with J gene TRBJ1-4, with D unresolved. The ends were cut back, 0 bases at V and 0 bases at J, with 6 bases in the middle. Germline CDR1 reads SGHRS; CDR2 reads YFSETQ. The CDR3 runs 15 residues. The CDR3 DNA sequence: TGCGCCAGCAGCTTGGGGCACGCAACTAATGAAAAACTGTTTTTT. This translates into CASSLGHATNEKLFF.

V gene TRBV6-5 combines with J gene TRBJ1-2; possibly TRBD1 for D (5 bases). This CDR3 is 13 amino acids long. Trimming stripped 6 bases from V and 2 bases from J, with 10 bases between. CDR1 is MNHEY and CDR2 is SVGAGI in the germline V gene. The CDR3 sequence: CASRRGGNYGYTF. In DNA, the CDR3 is TGTGCCAGCAGACGGGGGGGAAACTATGGCTACACCTTC.

V usage is TRBV18 and J usage is TRBJ1-5, with D possibly matching TRBD1 (5 bases). The germline gives CDR1 KGHSH, CDR2 LQKENI. This CDR3 contains 16 residues. Between the trimmed V and J ends, which lost 6 bases and 2 bases, there was a span of 17 bases. DNA for the CDR3: TGTGCCAGCTCCCTCACCGTAGACAGAGGCAATCAGCCCCAGCATTTT. Its translation is CASSLTVDRGNQPQHF.

V gene TRBV4-2 combines with J gene TRBJ2-1; 13 nucleotides align to TRBD2. The CDR3 contains 18 residues. CDR1 is LGHNA, CDR2 YNFKEQ, per germline. Trimming removed 4 bases from V and 0 bases from J; junction bases left unmatched: 6. The CDR3 DNA reads as TGTGCCAGCAGCCCGCGGACTAGCGGGGGAAGCTCCTACAATGAGCAGTTCTTC. Translated, it gives CASSPRTSGGSSYNEQFF.

This sequence joins TRBV4-1 and TRBJ1-2, with 9 bases that match TRBD1. V shed 4 bases, J shed 8 bases, and the junction held 11 bases outside the gene matches. The CDR3 is 15 amino acids. Germline lookup yields CDR1 MGHRA and CDR2 YSYEKL. The CDR3 region is CASSPSPGTGHGYTF. CDR3 coding DNA: TGCGCCAGCAGCCCCTCGCCCGGGACAGGGCACGGCTACACCTTC.

The chain links TRBV7-2 to TRBJ2-5; 8 bases are shared with TRBD2. This CDR3 has 14 residues. V trimming: 5 bases; J trimming: 5 bases; junction bases outside the gene matches: 7. Germline CDR1 and CDR2: SGHTA and FQGNSA. CDR3 nucleotide sequence: TGTGCCAGCAGCACTCGACTAGCGAGGGAGACCCAGTACTTC. Translated: CASSTRLARETQYF.

The sample holds a few counts of this clone. The chain employs TRBV6-1 and TRBJ1-2; TRBD1 might be the D (6 bases). V shed 3 bases and J shed 4 bases, with 15 bases lying between them. The CDR3 has 15 residues. The germline gives CDR1 MNHNS, CDR2 SASEGT. The DNA of the CDR3 is TGTGCCAGCAGTGATGGGTTCGTAGGGGGCTATGGCTACACCTTC. This codes for CASSDGFVGGYGYTF.

In this sample, this clone turned up a few times. V is TRBV15 and J is TRBJ2-7, with a tentative D call TRBD2 (6 bases). Trimming shortened V by 1 base and J by 7 bases, and 14 bases separated the two germline ends. The germline V gene encodes CDR1 LNHNV and CDR2 YYDKDF (reference sequence). The CDR3 loop spans 14 amino acids. This CDR3 is CATSRGLESKEQYF. The CDR3 coding sequence is TGTGCCACCAGCAGAGGACTAGAGAGTAAGGAGCAGTACTTC.

This clone was recorded once. The CDR3 DNA sequence: TGTGCCAGCAGTTACGAGGCGGAAGTCCCAGATACGCAGTATTTT. Protein: CASSYEAEVPDTQYF. The chain links TRBV6-6 to TRBJ2-3; D is uncertain. The germline V gene has CDR1 MNHNY and CDR2 SVGAGI (reference sequence). There are 15 residues in the CDR3. V was cut by 2 bases and J by 4 bases, with 13 bases left in between.